This entry lists 20 T cell receptor beta chains sequenced from one sample in a study of T cell responses to AZD1222 COVID-19 vaccine. Only in-frame clones appear in the TCRdb table, and some are missing; sequencing was by immunoSEQ multiplex PCR. This sample has roughly 140,000 clones, with around 91% found just once. The source was peripheral blood, collected on day 0 of AZD1222 vaccination. Source of these receptors: an adult in good health.

The rearrangement links TRBV2 to TRBJ1-5; D remains ambiguous. CDR1 is SNHLY, CDR2 FYNNEI, per germline. V was cut by 4 bases and J by 7 bases, with 11 bases left in between. The CDR3 has 13 residues. DNA for the CDR3: TGTGCCAGCAGTGCCGGGGTTCGGCAGCCCCAGCATTTT. It specifies CASSAGVRQPQHF. The full variable domain, with the rest looked up from reference TRBV2 and TRBJ1-5, is EPEVTQTPSHQVTQMGQEVILRCVPISNHLYFYWYRQILGQKVEFLVSFYNNEISEKSEIFDDQFSVERPDGSNFTLKIRSTKLEDSAMYFCASSAGVRQPQHFGDGTRLSIL.

The rearrangement links TRBV24-1 to TRBJ2-3; 13 bases fit TRBD2. The V segment lost 4 bases and the J segment 1 base; nucleotides outside the gene matches: 4. Germline V lookup: CDR1 KGHDR, CDR2 SFDVKD. This CDR3 spans 17 amino acids. For the CDR3, the DNA is TGTGCCACCAGTGACACCACTAGCGGGGGGGGCACAGATACGCAGTATTTT. The encoded protein is CATSDTTSGGGTDTQYF.

This clone was observed once. V gene TRBV15 combines with J gene TRBJ1-3; D gene ambiguous. Trimming took 1 base from V and 0 from J, leaving 16 bases between them. The CDR3 runs to 18 residues. CDR1 and CDR2 from the germline V gene are LNHNV and YYDKDF (reference sequence). As DNA, the CDR3 is TGTGCCACCAGCAGAGTGGGCGGAATCAGAAACTCTGGAAACACCATATATTTT. Encoded protein: CATSRVGGIRNSGNTIYF.

CDR3 region: CASSQTGGLYEQYF. CDR3 nucleotide sequence: TGTGCCAGCAGTCAGACAGGGGGCTTGTACGAGCAGTACTTC. V and J are TRBV6-5 and TRBJ2-7, with TRBD1 matching over 10 bases. The CDR3 loop spans 14 amino acids. Per germline, CDR1 MNHEY and CDR2 SVGAGI. V was pared by 5 bases and J by 4 bases, with 5 bases of the junction left unmatched.

The chain uses TRBV18 and TRBJ2-3, with 7 positions matching TRBD1. From germline, CDR1 is KGHSH and CDR2 LQKENI. This CDR3 contains 17 residues. The V gene end was trimmed by 3 bases and the J gene end by 2 bases; junction bases not matched to a gene: 11. DNA of the CDR3: TGTGCCAGCTCACCTTACACGGAAGGGGGCCCCACAGATACGCAGTATTTT. Protein product: CASSPYTEGGPTDTQYF.

The chain uses TRBV9 and TRBJ2-7, with 8 nucleotides matching TRBD2. The CDR3 has 14 amino acids. V lost 0 bases and J lost 7; bases outside the gene matches: 6. Germline values: CDR1 SGDLS, CDR2 YYNGEE. The CDR3 here is CASSVGTSSGEQYF. As DNA, the CDR3 is TGTGCCAGCAGCGTAGGGACTAGCTCCGGGGAGCAGTACTTC.

This clone was observed a handful of times. Other DNA variants within this sample encode the same CDR3. The rearrangement uses TRBV29-1 and TRBJ2-1, with D perhaps matching TRBD1 (6 bases). The germline V gene encodes CDR1 SQVTM and CDR2 ANQGSEA. Trimming shortened V by 3 bases and J by 7 bases, and 7 bases separated the two germline ends. The CDR3 extends over 11 amino acids. The CDR3 loop reads CSVDRGNEQFF. CDR3 nucleotide sequence: TGCAGCGTTGACAGGGGAAATGAGCAGTTCTTC.

V and J are TRBV5-8 and TRBJ2-7; D unresolved. The germline gives CDR1 SGHTS, CDR2 YDEGEE. This CDR3 is built from 15 residues. The V gene lost 6 bases and the J gene lost 2 bases, with 18 bases spanning the gap. In DNA form, the CDR3 reads TGTGCCAGCAACTCCCGGGCCAATGGTCCCTACGAGCAGTACTTC. Translated: CASNSRANGPYEQYF.

Only one count was recorded for this clone. CDR3 residues: CASSQAALAMDTQYF. The CDR3 DNA is TGCGCCAGCAGCCAAGCCGCTCTAGCCATGGATACGCAGTATTTT. The J gene is TRBJ2-3, the V gene TRBV4-1; D is perhaps TRBD2 (5 bases). The CDR3 sequence is 15 residues long. Germline lookup yields CDR1 MGHRA and CDR2 YSYEKL. The germline V and J ends were trimmed by 1 base and 6 bases, with 14 bases remaining between them.

The chain recombines TRBV10-3 with TRBJ2-4; D is perhaps TRBD2 (5 bases). The CDR3 is 15 residues long. From germline, CDR1 is ENHRY and CDR2 SYGVKD. The germline V and J ends were trimmed by 5 bases and 0 bases, with 11 bases remaining between them. CDR3 sequence reads: CAISPGGLAKNIQYF. CDR3 coding DNA: TGTGCCATCAGTCCAGGCGGACTAGCCAAAAACATTCAGTACTTC.

This clone occurred once. The DNA of the CDR3 is TGTGCCAGCAGCTTCCGTGGTGACATGAACACTGAAGCTTTCTTT. It yields the protein CASSFRGDMNTEAFF. This rearrangement joins TRBV9 to TRBJ1-1; D uncertain. CDR3 length equals 15 residues. Germline lookup yields CDR1 SGDLS and CDR2 YYNGEE. V lost 4 bases and J 0 bases, leaving 13 bases between the germline ends.

The rearrangement joins TRBV7-9 to TRBJ2-1, with no clear D. Trimming pared 5 bases from V and 2 bases from J, leaving 7 bases between. CDR3 length equals 13 residues. Germline V CDR1 and CDR2: SEHNR, FQNEAQ (reference sequence). CDR3 in amino acids: CASSPPAYNEQFF. CDR3 sequence (DNA): TGTGCCAGCAGCCCCCCCGCCTACAATGAGCAGTTCTTC.

The genes are TRBV2 and TRBJ1-1; no definite D call. The V gene lost 0 bases and the J gene lost 0 bases, with 8 bases spanning the gap. This CDR3 has 15 amino acids. In germline, CDR1 is SNHLY, CDR2 FYNNEI. The CDR3 bases are TGTGCCAGCAGTGAAGCACCACCTCTGAACACTGAAGCTTTCTTT. Protein: CASSEAPPLNTEAFF.

The V call is TRBV2, the J call TRBJ2-5, with 7 bases lining up with TRBD1. V shed 7 bases, J shed 1 base, and the junction held 6 bases outside the gene matches. Germline assignment: CDR1 SNHLY and CDR2 FYNNEI. The CDR3 runs 14 residues. CDR3 protein: CASMGRDSQETQYF. As DNA, the CDR3 is TGTGCCAGCATGGGCCGGGACAGCCAAGAGACCCAGTACTTC.

This clone was picked up a small number of times. The gene calls are TRBV20-1 and TRBJ2-3; 10 bases map to TRBD2. CDR3 length equals 17 residues. Trimming took 3 bases from V and 4 from J; bases not matched to a gene: 13. The V gene's germline CDR1 is DFQATT and CDR2 SNEGSKA (reference sequence). DNA of the CDR3: TGCAGTGCTAGTTTGATGGCTAGCGGGAGCCGGCCAGATACGCAGTATTTT. It is translated as CSASLMASGSRPDTQYF.

The CDR3 coding sequence is TGTGCCAGCAGTGAATACACCTTGAATTCACCCCTCCACTTT. This translates into CASSEYTLNSPLHF. The chain combines TRBV6-1 with TRBJ1-6, with D hard to call. Trimming took off 2 bases at V and 7 bases at J, with 9 bases between the two ends. This CDR3 region has 14 residues. Per the germline V gene, CDR1 is MNHNS and CDR2 is SASEGT.

This chain links TRBV6-5 with TRBJ2-7, with D perhaps assigned TRBD1 or TRBD2 (5 bases each). The V and J ends lost 0 bases and 2 bases respectively, with 5 bases between them. CDR1 is MNHEY, CDR2 SVGAGI, per germline. This CDR3 has 13 amino acids. CDR3 DNA sequence: TGTGCCAGCAGTTACTCGGGACCCTACGAGCAGTACTTC. It encodes CASSYSGPYEQYF.

Here the CDR3 reads CASSVRTDTQYF. Written as DNA, the CDR3 is TGTGCCAGCAGTGTGAGGACAGATACGCAGTATTTT. The chain has TRBV6-2 or TRBV6-3 and TRBJ2-3, with no clear D. V lost 5 bases and J 3 bases, leaving 6 bases between the germline ends. The CDR3 contains 12 residues. Germline V gives CDR1 MNHEY, CDR2 SVGEGT.

J is TRBJ2-1 and V is TRBV7-2; 15 bases map to TRBD2. J was trimmed by 6 bases and V by 4 bases; bases with no gene match: 1. Germline CDR1 reads SGHTA; CDR2 reads FQGNSA. This CDR3 comprises 15 residues. The CDR3: CASSSGLAGGNEQFF. The CDR3 bases are TGTGCCAGCAGCTCGGGACTAGCGGGAGGCAATGAGCAGTTCTTC.

This chain connects TRBV13 to TRBJ1-3, with 8 nucleotides matching TRBD1. The J segment lost 4 bases and the V segment lost 4 bases, leaving 3 bases of the junction unmatched. This CDR3 has 14 amino acids. CDR1 and CDR2 (germline): PRHDT, FYEKMQ (reference sequence). CDR3 amino acids: CASSSQGDGNTIYF. In nucleotides, the CDR3 is TGTGCCAGCAGCTCACAGGGGGACGGAAACACCATATATTTT.